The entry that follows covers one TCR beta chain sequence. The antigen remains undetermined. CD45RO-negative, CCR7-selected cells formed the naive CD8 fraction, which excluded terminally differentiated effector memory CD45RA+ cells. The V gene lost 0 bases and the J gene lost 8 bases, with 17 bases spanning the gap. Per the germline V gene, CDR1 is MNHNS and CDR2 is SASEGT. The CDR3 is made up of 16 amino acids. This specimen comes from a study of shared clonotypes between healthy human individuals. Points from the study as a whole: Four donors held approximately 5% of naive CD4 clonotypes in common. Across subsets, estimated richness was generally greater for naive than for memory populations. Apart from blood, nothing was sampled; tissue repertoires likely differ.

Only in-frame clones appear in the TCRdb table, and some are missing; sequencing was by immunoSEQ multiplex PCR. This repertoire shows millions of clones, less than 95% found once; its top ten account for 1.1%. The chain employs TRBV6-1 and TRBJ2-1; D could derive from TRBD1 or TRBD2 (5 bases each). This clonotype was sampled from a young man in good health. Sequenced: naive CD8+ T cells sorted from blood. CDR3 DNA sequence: TGTGCCAGCAGTGAAGCCCCCGGGGAGCTGGGGGATGAGCAGTTCTTC. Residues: CASSEAPGELGDEQFF.